These 17 T cell receptor beta chains were sequenced from one sample in a study of blood T cells in healthy people across ages. Combining a sample-barcoded 5' primer with a J-beta primer mix, a second PCR ran for roughly 6 to 12 cycles. One entry per CDR3 protein results from TCRdb running MiXCR on the 5' RACE reads. This table has fewer than 750,000 distinct CDR3 sequences, around half appearing once. Specimen: blood. Source of these receptors: a man older than 75 in good health.

This clonotype was recorded many times. V is TRBV7-9 and J is TRBJ2-1; 7 nucleotides align to TRBD2. V lost 3 bases, J lost 4 bases, and 3 bases stayed unmatched. Germline V gene sequence: CDR1 SEHNR, CDR2 FQNEAQ (reference sequence). The CDR3 has 14 amino acids. CDR3 loop: CASSLGSGYNEQFF. DNA of the CDR3: TGTGCCAGCAGCTTGGGTAGCGGGTACAATGAGCAGTTCTTC.

V is TRBV3-1 and J is TRBJ1-2; D uncertain. The ends were cut back, 1 base at V and 8 bases at J, with 8 bases in the middle. Germline values: CDR1 LGHDT, CDR2 YNNKEL (reference sequence). There are 12 residues in the CDR3. The CDR3 protein is CASSQGGEGYTF. Written as DNA, the CDR3 is TGTGCCAGCAGCCAAGGCGGCGAAGGCTACACCTTC.

This chain joins TRBV29-1 and TRBJ1-1; 7 bases fit TRBD1. CDR1 is SQVTM and CDR2 is ANQGSEA in the germline V gene. The CDR3 extends over 13 amino acids. The V segment lost 5 bases and the J segment 5 bases; nucleotides outside the gene matches: 8. CDR3: CSVLTGDVTEAFF. The CDR3 DNA is TGCAGCGTTCTAACAGGGGATGTTACTGAAGCTTTCTTT.

This clonotype was seen a few times. J is TRBJ2-1 and V is TRBV11-2; 8 nucleotides agree with TRBD1. There are 15 residues in the CDR3. J gave up 4 bases and V 0 bases, and 2 bases lay outside the gene matches. Germline CDR1 and CDR2: SGHAT and FQNNGV. The CDR3 is CASSLEGQEYNEQFF. CDR3 nucleotides: TGTGCCAGCAGCTTAGAGGGACAGGAGTACAATGAGCAGTTCTTC.

This clonotype was counted between two and nine times. The chain employs TRBV6-5 and TRBJ2-1; D assignment may be TRBD1 or TRBD2 (5 bases each). The CDR3 extends over 14 amino acids. V was trimmed by 4 bases and J by 9 bases, leaving 16 bases between them. Germline lookup yields CDR1 MNHEY and CDR2 SVGAGI. The chain's CDR3 is CASSLPGRKGEQFF. CDR3 in DNA: TGTGCCAGCAGTTTACCGGGACGGAAGGGTGAGCAGTTCTTC.

The chain links TRBV9 to TRBJ1-6, with 9 nucleotides matching TRBD1. The CDR3 covers 17 residues. J gave up 5 bases and V 4 bases, and 10 bases lay outside the gene matches. Germline V CDR1 and CDR2: SGDLS, YYNGEE. The CDR3 loop is CASSRGTGRLDNSPLHF. In nucleotides, the CDR3 is TGTGCCAGCAGCAGGGGGACAGGGCGGCTGGATAATTCACCCCTCCACTTT.

Concerning this clonotype: Possible read error: a much larger clone is one base away. The chain has TRBV6-5 and TRBJ1-5; no clear D gene. CDR1 and CDR2 (germline): MNHEY, SVGAGI. The CDR3 has 13 residues. The CDR3 reads CDSTAAGNQPQHF. The CDR3, as DNA: TGTGACAGCACCGCCGCAGGCAATCAGCCCCAGCATTTT.

In regard to this clonotype: A much larger clone differs from this one at a single base, so this may be a read error. The chain employs TRBV7-2 and TRBJ2-1; unclear D gene. Per the germline V gene, CDR1 is SGHTA and CDR2 is FQGNSA. The CDR3 is made up of 12 amino acids. The V end was cut by 1 base, the J end by 13 bases, with 11 bases between. The CDR3 bases are TGTGCCAGCAGCTTAGAGGTGGAGACCCAGTTCTTC. Residues: CASSLEVETQFF.

The J gene is TRBJ2-3, the V gene TRBV24-1; 7 bases match TRBD1. The V gene's germline CDR1 is KGHDR and CDR2 SFDVKD. With 3 bases clipped from V and 6 bases from J, the junction kept 5 bases outside the gene matches. The CDR3 loop spans 14 amino acids. CDR3 sequence: CATSDATGSDTQYF. The CDR3, as DNA: TGTGCCACCAGTGATGCGACAGGGTCCGATACGCAGTATTTT.

Only a few counts were recorded for this clonotype. DNA of the CDR3: TGTGCCAGCAGCTACCGGGTAGGGGGGATCTATGGCTACACCTTC. Protein sequence: CASSYRVGGIYGYTF. V and J are TRBV7-9 and TRBJ1-2, with TRBD1 as a possible D gene (6 bases). This CDR3 is 15 amino acids long. V lost 4 bases and J 4 bases, leaving 16 bases between the germline ends. Germline CDR1 and CDR2: SEHNR and FQNEAQ (reference sequence). The full variable domain, completed using reference TRBV7-9 and TRBJ1-2, is DTGVSQNPRHKITKRGQNVTFRCDPISEHNRLYWYRQTLGQGPEFLTYFQNEAQLEKSRLLSDRFSAERPKGSFSTLEIQRTEQGDSAMYLCASSYRVGGIYGYTFGSGTRLTVV.

CDR3 loop: CASTDRGRSKRDYGYTF. CDR3 bases: TGTGCCAGCACGGATCGGGGCAGATCCAAACGGGACTATGGCTACACCTTC. The V call is TRBV2, the J call TRBJ1-2; D possibly corresponds to TRBD1 (5 bases). V was trimmed by 7 bases and J by 3 bases, leaving 24 bases between them. The CDR3 sequence is 17 residues long. The germline V gene encodes CDR1 SNHLY and CDR2 FYNNEI.

This sequence joins TRBV7-3 and TRBJ1-2, with D unresolved. Germline lookup yields CDR1 SGHTA and CDR2 FQGTGA. Trimming stripped 1 base from V and 5 bases from J, with 14 bases between. The CDR3 length is 15 residues. CDR3 residues: CASSLNPQAGYGYTF. CDR3 in DNA: TGTGCCAGCAGCTTAAATCCTCAGGCGGGGTATGGCTACACCTTC.

J is TRBJ2-1 and V is TRBV24-1; TRBD2 aligns across 9 bases. The CDR3 is made up of 17 amino acids. Losses at the gene ends were 1 base for V and 5 bases for J; bases not matched to a gene: 8. Germline V gene lookup returns CDR1 KGHDR and CDR2 SFDVKD. The CDR3 region is CATSDFGLGTSHNEQFF. CDR3 coding DNA: TGTGCCACCAGTGATTTTGGTCTGGGGACTAGCCACAATGAGCAGTTCTTC.

V is TRBV4-2 and J is TRBJ2-6; a possible D gene is TRBD1 (5 bases). V shed 2 bases and J shed 0 bases, with 14 bases lying between them. This CDR3 region has 18 residues. CDR1 and CDR2 from the germline V gene are LGHNA and YNFKEQ. The CDR3 loop is CASSQRQKASSGANVLTF. CDR3 sequence (DNA): TGTGCCAGCAGCCAACGACAGAAAGCTAGCTCTGGGGCCAACGTCCTGACTTTC.

For this clonotype: Relative to the germline gene, one junction end is altered; a read error may explain this. V is TRBV28 and J is TRBJ2-1, with 9 bases that match TRBD2. Germline CDR1 reads MDHEN; CDR2 reads SYDVKM. This CDR3 spans 14 amino acids. The CDR3 region is CASRLAEAYNEQFF. In nucleotides, the CDR3 is TGTGCTAGCAGACTAGCGGAAGCATACAATGAGCAGTTCTTC.

The V gene is TRBV5-6, the J gene TRBJ2-5; D is possibly TRBD1 (6 bases). The CDR3 totals 13 residues. V lost 3 bases and J 4 bases, leaving 10 bases between the germline ends. The germline gives CDR1 SGHDT, CDR2 YYEEEE. Here the CDR3 DNA reads TGTGCCAGCAGCTGGGTAGGGGGAGAGACCCAGTACTTC. It codes for CASSWVGGETQYF.

The chain is built from TRBV20-1 and TRBJ2-7, with 8 bases fitting TRBD1. Unmatched junction bases numbered 13, after V lost 5 bases and J lost 7 bases. This CDR3 spans 14 amino acids. The germline V gene encodes CDR1 DFQATT and CDR2 SNEGSKA (reference sequence). The CDR3 sequence is CSAPSQGARGEQYF. CDR3 coding DNA: TGCAGTGCTCCGAGTCAGGGGGCGAGAGGAGAGCAGTACTTC.